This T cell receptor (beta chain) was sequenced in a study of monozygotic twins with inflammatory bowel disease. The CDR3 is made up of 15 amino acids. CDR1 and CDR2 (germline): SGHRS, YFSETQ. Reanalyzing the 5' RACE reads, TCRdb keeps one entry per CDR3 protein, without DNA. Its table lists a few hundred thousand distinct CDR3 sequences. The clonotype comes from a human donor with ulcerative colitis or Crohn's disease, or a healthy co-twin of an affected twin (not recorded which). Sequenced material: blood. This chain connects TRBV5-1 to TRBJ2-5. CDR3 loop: CASSRDGSYQETQYF.